This T cell receptor (beta chain) is from a study of T cell clonotyping in hematopoietic cell transplantation. Study-wide findings and caveats: After transplant, recipient diversity fell while pathologically expanded clonotypes grew through day 180. At the given depth, recipient repertoires were over 95% de novo clonotypes.

The V end lost 4 bases, the J end lost 6 bases, and 10 bases lay between the germline ends. Looked up from germline, CDR1 is LNHDA and CDR2 is SQIVND (reference sequence). The CDR3 sequence is 13 residues long. Some clones are missing from TCRdb's copy, which holds only in-frame ones; the method was immunoSEQ multiplex PCR. The sample shows 10,000 to 15,000 clones, 80% to 95% of them seen only once. Recipient blood drawn about 28 days pretransplant and days 30, 100, 180 after. In the case of this clone: Antigen unknown.

The material was PBMCs, obtained 100 days after allogeneic stem cell transplant. J is TRBJ2-1 and V is TRBV19; tentatively, D is TRBD2 (5 bases). This clonotype originated in a female patient in her 50s who had an allogeneic stem cell transplant from an unrelated donor, so the T cells may come from the graft donor. Some clones in this sample may be carry-over from other donors' samples. DNA of the CDR3: TGTGCCAGTAGTACGGGAAATACCAATGAGCAGTTCTTC. Amino acid sequence: CASSTGNTNEQFF.